This TCR beta chain was found in a study of breast tumors, draining lymph nodes, adjacent tissues (dated by TCRdb to 2015 to 2016). Turning to the overall study: Breast cancer patients provided tumor, adjacent nontumor tissue and axillary lymph nodes, and the study compared the TCR beta repertoires across these three sources. The study was designed to assess the relationships and possible T-cell exchange between tumor, surrounding tissue and draining lymph node repertoires in human breast cancer. Overall study results and their limits: In luminal-like breast cancer, tumor and nontumor tissue repertoires resembled each other significantly more than in basal-like breast cancer. A scenario in which most tumor T cells derive from the lymph node and then expand within tumor tissue was judged to be consistent with the data. Tumor T-cell repertoires showed less diversity than lymph node repertoires and more diversity than nontumor tissue repertoires, and tumor T-cell repertoires showed preferential V and J gene usage. The study presented the conclusion that tumor T cells originate in lymph nodes as consistent with a hypothesis, not as something directly demonstrated.

The listed sequencing device is Illumina HiSeq 2000. Multiplex PCR amplification was used to build the TCR beta chain libraries. High-throughput sequencing was used to analyze the amplified TCR beta chain products. Starting from the raw public reads, TCRdb applied fastp trimming at Q25, assembled clones with MiXCR and retained in-frame beta chains. Identical CDR3 proteins give one entry, which carries the most common genes and DNA. The sample table lists fewer than 250,000 distinct CDR3 sequences, 32% of them with a count of one. The top ten constitute 1.1% to 1.5% of the sample. This clonotype has at least ten counts. The target of this receptor is not known. No base qualities exist here, and no much larger clone lies one base off it. The lymph node samples were taken from the axillary draining lymph nodes of breast cancer patients. Trimming at the junction amounts to 5 bases on V and 5 bases on J, and the germline ends lie 11 bases apart. From the cysteine through the phenylalanine, the CDR3 covers 13 amino acids. Only the CDR3 region is kept as DNA, spanning 39 bases read in frame from base 1. Taken from the germline V gene (reference sequence), the CDR1 and CDR2 loops are LNHDA and SQIVND.

Recombination joined TRBV19 with TRBJ2-3, and perhaps TRBD1 as D gene, on 6 matching bases. The material sequenced was axillary lymph node tissue. This clonotype was obtained from a female donor with breast cancer. Some clones in this sample may be carry-over from other donors' samples. CDR3 sequence: CASSLQGKDTQYF. The bases read TGTGCCAGTAGTCTTCAGGGGAAAGATACGCAGTATTTT.